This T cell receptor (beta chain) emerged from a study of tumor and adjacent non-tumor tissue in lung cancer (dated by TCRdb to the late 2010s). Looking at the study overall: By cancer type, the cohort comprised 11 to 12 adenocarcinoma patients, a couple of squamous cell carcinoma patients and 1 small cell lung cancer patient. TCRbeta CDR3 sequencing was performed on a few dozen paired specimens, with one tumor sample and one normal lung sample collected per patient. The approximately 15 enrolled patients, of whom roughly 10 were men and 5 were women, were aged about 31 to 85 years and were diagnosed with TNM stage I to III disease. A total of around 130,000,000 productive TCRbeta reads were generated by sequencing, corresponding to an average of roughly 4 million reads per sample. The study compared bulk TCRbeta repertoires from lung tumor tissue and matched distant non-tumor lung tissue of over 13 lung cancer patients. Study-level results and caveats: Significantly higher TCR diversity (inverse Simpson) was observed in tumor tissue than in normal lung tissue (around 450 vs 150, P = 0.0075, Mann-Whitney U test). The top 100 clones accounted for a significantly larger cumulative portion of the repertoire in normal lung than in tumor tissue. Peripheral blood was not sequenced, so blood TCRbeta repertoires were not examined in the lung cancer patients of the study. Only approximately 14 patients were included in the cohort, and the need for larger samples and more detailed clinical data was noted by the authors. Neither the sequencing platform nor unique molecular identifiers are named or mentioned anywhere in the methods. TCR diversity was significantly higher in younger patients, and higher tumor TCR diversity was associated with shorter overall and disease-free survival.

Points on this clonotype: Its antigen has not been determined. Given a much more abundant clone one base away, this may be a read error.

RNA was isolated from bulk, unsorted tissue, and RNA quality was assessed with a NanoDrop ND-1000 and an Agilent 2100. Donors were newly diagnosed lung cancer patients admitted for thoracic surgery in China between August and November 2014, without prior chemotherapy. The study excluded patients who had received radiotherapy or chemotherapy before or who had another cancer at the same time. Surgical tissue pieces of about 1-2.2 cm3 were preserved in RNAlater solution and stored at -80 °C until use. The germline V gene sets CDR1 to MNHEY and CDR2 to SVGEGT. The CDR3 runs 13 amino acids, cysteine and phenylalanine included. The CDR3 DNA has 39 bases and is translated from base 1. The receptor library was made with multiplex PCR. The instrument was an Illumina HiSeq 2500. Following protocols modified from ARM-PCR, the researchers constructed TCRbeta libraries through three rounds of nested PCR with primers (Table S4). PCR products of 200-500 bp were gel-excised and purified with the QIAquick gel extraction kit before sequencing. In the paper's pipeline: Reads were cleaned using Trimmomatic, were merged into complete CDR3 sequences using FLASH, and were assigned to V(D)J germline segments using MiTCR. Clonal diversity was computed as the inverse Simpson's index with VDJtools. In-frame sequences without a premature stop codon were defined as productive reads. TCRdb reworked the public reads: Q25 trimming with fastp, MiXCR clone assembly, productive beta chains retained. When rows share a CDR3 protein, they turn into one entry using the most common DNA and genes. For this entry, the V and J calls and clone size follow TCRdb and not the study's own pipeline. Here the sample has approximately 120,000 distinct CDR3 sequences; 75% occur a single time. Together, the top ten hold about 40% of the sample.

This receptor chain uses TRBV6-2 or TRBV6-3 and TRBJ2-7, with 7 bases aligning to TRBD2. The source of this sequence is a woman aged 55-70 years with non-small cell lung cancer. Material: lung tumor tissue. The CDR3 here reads CVSSQGLLREQYF. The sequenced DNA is TGTGTCAGCAGTCAGGGACTACTTCGCGAGCAGTACTTC.